This T cell receptor beta chain is drawn from a study of a mutant IDH1 vaccine in newly diagnosed glioma. Overall study context: Most patients had radiochemotherapy with temozolomide before enrollment; others had one alone.

Germline CDR1 is MGHRA and CDR2 is YSYEKL. V was shortened by 4 bases and J by 5 bases, with 27 bases between the two germline ends. The CDR3 extends over 18 amino acids. As to time point: week 35, safety follow-up. The content of each vaccine dose was 300 ug of mutant IDH1 20-mer peptide, and topical imiquimod accompanied it. Comment on this clone: Its matching antigen is unknown.

Method: immunoSEQ multiplex PCR; TCRdb's copy keeps in-frame clones and lacks some. The sample lists around 60,000 clones, roughly 84% occurring once. This receptor was obtained from a man aged 25-40 years with glioma. The chain has TRBV4-1 and TRBJ2-7, with D perhaps matching TRBD2 (6 bases). The sequencing used PBMCs, collected from a glioma patient whose treatment included an IDH1 peptide vaccine. DNA of the CDR3: TGCGCCAGCAGCCGATCGTGGAGGGCGGACGGAATAGTAGACGAGCAGTACTTC. Protein sequence: CASSRSWRADGIVDEQYF.